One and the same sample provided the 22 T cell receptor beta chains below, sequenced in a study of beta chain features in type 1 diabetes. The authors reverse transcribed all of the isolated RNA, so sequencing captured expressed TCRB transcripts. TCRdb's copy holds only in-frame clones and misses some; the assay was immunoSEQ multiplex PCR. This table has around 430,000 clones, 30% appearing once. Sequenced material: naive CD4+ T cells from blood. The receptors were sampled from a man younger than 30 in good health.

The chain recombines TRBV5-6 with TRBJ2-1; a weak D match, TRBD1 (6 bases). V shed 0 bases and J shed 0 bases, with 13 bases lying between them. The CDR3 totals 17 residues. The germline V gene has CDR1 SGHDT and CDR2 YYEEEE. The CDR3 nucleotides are TGTGCCAGCAGCTTGGTCCCGGGGACACGCTCCTACAATGAGCAGTTCTTC. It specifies CASSLVPGTRSYNEQFF. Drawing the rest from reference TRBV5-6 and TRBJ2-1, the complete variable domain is DAGVTQSPTHLIKTRGQQVTLRCSPKSGHDTVSWYQQALGQGPQFIFQYYEEEERQRGNFPDRFSGHQFPNYSSELNVNALLLGDSALYLCASSLVPGTRSYNEQFFGPGTRLTVL.

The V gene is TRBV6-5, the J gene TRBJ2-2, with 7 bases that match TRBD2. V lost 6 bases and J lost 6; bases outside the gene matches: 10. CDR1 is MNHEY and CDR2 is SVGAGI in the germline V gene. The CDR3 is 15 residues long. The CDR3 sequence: CASRTLGGSAGELFF. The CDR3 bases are TGTGCCAGCAGGACCCTTGGCGGGAGCGCCGGGGAGCTGTTTTTT.

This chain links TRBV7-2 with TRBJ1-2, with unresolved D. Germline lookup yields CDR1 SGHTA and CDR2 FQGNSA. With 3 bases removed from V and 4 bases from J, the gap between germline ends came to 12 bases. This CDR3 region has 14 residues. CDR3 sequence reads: CASSFRGLPYGYTF. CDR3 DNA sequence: TGTGCCAGCAGCTTCCGGGGTCTTCCCTATGGCTACACCTTC.

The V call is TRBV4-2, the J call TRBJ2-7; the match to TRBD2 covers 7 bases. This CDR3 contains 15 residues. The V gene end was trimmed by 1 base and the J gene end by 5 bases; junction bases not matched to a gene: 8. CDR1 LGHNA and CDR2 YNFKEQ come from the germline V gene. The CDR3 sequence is CASSQAPGLIHEQYF. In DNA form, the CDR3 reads TGTGCCAGCAGCCAAGCGCCGGGACTAATCCACGAGCAGTACTTC.

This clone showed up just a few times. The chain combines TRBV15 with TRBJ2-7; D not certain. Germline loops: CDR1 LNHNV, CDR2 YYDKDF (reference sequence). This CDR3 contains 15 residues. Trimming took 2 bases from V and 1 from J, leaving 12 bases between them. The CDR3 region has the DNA TGTGCCACCAGCAGATCCGCCGGGCCTTCCTACGAGCAGTACTTC. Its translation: CATSRSAGPSYEQYF.

The CDR3 DNA reads as TGTGCCTGGAGCGCTATGGGGTTCACCGGGGAGCTGTTTTTT. Translation: CAWSAMGFTGELFF. This chain links TRBV30 with TRBJ2-2; D not certain. From germline, CDR1 is GTSNPN and CDR2 SVGIG (reference sequence). Trimming took 3 bases from V and 4 from J, leaving 12 bases between them. This CDR3 contains 14 residues.

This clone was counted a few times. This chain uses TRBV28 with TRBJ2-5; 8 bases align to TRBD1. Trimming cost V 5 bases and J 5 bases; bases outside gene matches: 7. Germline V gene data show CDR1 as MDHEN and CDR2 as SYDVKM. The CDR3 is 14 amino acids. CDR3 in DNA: TGTGCCAGCAGTCCTCCGGGACAGGCGGAGACCCAGTACTTC. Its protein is CASSPPGQAETQYF.

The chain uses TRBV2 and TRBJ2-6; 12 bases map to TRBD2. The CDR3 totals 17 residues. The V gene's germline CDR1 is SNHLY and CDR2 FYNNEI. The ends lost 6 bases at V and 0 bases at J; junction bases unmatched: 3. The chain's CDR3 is CASRGTSGRSGANVLTF. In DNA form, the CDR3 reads TGTGCCAGCAGAGGGACTAGCGGGCGCTCTGGGGCCAACGTCCTGACTTTC. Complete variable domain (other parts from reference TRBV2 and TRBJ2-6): EPEVTQTPSHQVTQMGQEVILRCVPISNHLYFYWYRQILGQKVEFLVSFYNNEISEKSEIFDDQFSVERPDGSNFTLKIRSTKLEDSAMYFCASRGTSGRSGANVLTFGAGSRLTVL.

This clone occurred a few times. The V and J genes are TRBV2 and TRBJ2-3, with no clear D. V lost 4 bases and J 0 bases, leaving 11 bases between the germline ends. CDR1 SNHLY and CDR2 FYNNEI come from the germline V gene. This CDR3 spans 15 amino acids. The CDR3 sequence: CASSAVAVSTDTQYF. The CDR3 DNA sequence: TGTGCCAGCAGTGCCGTGGCGGTTAGCACAGATACGCAGTATTTT.

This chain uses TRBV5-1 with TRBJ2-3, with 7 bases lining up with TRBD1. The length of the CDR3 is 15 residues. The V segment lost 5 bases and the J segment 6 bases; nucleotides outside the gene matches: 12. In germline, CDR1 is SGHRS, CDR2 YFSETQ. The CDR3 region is CASSSPLDRADTQYF. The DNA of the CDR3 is TGCGCCAGCAGTTCACCCCTCGACAGGGCGGATACGCAGTATTTT. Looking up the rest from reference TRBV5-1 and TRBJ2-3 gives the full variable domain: KAGVTQTPRYLIKTRGQQVTLSCSPISGHRSVSWYQQTPGQGLQFLFEYFSETQRNKGNFPGRFSGRQFSNSRSEMNVSTLELGDSALYLCASSSPLDRADTQYFGPGTRLTVL.

CDR3 DNA sequence: TGTGCGGTAACTCAGGGGTACTACGAGCAGTACTTC. This codes for CAVTQGYYEQYF. The chain recombines TRBV19 with TRBJ2-7; tentatively, D is TRBD1 (6 bases). In germline, CDR1 is LNHDA, CDR2 SQIVND (reference sequence). The CDR3 loop spans 12 amino acids. Full variable domain (outside the CDR3, taken from reference TRBV19 and TRBJ2-7): DGGITQSPKYLFRKEGQNVTLSCEQNLNHDAMYWYRQDPGQGLRLIYYSQIVNDFQKGDIAEGYSVSREKKESFPLTVTSAQKNPTAFYLCAVTQGYYEQYFGPGTRLTVT.

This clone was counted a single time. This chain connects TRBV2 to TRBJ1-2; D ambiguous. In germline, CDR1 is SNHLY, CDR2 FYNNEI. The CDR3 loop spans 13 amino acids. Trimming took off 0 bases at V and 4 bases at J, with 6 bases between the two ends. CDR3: CASSEARVYGYTF. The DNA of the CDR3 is TGTGCCAGCAGTGAAGCAAGAGTCTATGGCTACACCTTC. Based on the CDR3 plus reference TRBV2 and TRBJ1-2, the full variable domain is EPEVTQTPSHQVTQMGQEVILRCVPISNHLYFYWYRQILGQKVEFLVSFYNNEISEKSEIFDDQFSVERPDGSNFTLKIRSTKLEDSAMYFCASSEARVYGYTFGSGTRLTVV.

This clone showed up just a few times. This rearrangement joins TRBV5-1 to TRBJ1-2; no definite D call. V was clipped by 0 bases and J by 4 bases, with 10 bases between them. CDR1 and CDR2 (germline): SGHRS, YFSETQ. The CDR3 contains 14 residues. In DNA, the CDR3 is TGCGCCAGCAGCTTGGGACCGGGAGGCTATGGCTACACCTTC. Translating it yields CASSLGPGGYGYTF.

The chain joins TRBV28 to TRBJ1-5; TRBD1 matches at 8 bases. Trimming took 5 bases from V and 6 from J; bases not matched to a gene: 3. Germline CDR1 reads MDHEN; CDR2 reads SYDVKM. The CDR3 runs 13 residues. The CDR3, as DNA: TGTGCCAGCAGTAAGACAGGGGTTCAGCCCCAGCATTTT. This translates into CASSKTGVQPQHF.

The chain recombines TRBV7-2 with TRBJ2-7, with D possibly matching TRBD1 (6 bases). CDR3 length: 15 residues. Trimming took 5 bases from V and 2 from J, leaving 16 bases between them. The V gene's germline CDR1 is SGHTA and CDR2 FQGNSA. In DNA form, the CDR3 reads TGTGCCAGCAGCCGCTCCCTGGGGGACACCTACGAGCAGTACTTC. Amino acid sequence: CASSRSLGDTYEQYF.

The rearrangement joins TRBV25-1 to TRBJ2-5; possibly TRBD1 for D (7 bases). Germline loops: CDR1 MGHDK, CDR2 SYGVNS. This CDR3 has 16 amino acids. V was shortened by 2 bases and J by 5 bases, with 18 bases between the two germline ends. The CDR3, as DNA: TGTGCCAGCAGTGAACTCCGCGGGACAGAGGGGGAGACCCAGTACTTC. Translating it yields CASSELRGTEGETQYF.

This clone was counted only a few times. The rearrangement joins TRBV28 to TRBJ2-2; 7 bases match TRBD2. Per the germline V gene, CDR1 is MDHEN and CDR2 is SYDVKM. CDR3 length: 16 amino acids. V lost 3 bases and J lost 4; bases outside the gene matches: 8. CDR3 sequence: CASSFGSGYGTGELFF. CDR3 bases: TGTGCCAGCAGTTTTGGTAGCGGGTACGGCACCGGGGAGCTGTTTTTT.

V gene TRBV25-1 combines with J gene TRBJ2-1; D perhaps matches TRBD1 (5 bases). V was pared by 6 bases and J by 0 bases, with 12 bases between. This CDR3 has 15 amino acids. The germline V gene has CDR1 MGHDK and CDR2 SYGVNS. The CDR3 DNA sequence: TGTGCCAGCAGGGGCGACAGTAGCTCCTACAATGAGCAGTTCTTC. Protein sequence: CASRGDSSSYNEQFF.

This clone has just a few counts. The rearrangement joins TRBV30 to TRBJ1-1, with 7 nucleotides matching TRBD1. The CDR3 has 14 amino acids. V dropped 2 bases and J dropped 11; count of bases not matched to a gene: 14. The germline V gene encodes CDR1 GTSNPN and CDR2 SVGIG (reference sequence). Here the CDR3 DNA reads TGTGCCTGGAGTTTGACAGGGACCCTTTCACGGGCTTTCTTT. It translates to CAWSLTGTLSRAFF.

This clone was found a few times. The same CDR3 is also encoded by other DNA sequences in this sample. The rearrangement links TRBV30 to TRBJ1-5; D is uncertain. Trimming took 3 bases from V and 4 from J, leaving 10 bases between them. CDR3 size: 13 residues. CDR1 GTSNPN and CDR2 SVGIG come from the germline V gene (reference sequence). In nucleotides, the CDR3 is TGTGCCTGGAGCGGACGCCTTAATCAGCCCCAGCATTTT. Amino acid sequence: CAWSGRLNQPQHF.

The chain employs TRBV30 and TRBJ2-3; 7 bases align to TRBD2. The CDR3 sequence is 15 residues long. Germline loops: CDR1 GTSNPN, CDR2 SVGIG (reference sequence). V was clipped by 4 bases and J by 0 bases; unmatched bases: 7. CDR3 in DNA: TGTGCCTGGATTAGGCAGGGACTAAGCACAGATACGCAGTATTTT. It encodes CAWIRQGLSTDTQYF.

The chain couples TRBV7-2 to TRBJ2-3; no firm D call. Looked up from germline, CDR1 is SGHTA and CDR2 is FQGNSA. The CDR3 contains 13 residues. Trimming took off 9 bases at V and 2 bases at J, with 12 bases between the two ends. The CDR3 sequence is CARQTANTDTQYF. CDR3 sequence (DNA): TGTGCCAGACAGACGGCGAACACAGATACGCAGTATTTT. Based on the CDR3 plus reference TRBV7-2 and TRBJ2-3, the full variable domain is GAGVSQSPSNKVTEKGKDVELRCDPISGHTALYWYRQSLGQGLEFLIYFQGNSAPDKSGLPSDRFSAERTGGSVSTLTIQRTQQEDSAVYLCARQTANTDTQYFGPGTRLTVL.